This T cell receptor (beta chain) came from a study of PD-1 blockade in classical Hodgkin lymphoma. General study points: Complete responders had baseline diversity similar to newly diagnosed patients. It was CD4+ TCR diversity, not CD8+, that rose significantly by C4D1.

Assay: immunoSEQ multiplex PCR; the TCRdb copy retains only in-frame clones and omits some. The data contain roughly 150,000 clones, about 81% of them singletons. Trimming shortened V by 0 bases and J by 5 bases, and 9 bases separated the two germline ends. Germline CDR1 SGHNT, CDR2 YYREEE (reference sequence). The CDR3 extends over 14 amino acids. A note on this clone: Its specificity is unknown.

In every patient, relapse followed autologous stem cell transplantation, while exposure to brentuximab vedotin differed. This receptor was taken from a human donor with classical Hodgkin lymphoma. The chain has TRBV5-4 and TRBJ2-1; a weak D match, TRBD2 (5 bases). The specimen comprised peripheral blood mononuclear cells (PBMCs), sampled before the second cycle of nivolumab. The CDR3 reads CASSLGGLHNEQFF. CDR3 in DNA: TGTGCCAGCAGCTTGGGAGGACTCCACAATGAGCAGTTCTTC. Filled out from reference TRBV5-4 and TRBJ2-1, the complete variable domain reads ETGVTQSPTHLIKTRGQQVTLRCSSQSGHNTVSWYQQALGQGPQFIFQYYREEENGRGNFPPRFSGLQFPNYSSELNVNALELDDSALYLCASSLGGLHNEQFFGPGTRLTVL.